The clone carrying this T cell receptor (beta chain) was counted a single time. Its target is not known. This record belongs to a study of T cell responses to AZD1222 COVID-19 vaccine. Libraries were prepared by immunoSEQ multiplex PCR; TCRdb keeps only in-frame clonotypes and omits some of them. The table records about 99,000 clones, more than 90% of them present only once. V lost 6 bases to trimming and J lost 1 base, with 9 bases between them. Germline CDR1 reads ENHRY; CDR2 reads SYGVKD. This CDR3 is built from 13 residues. General study results and limits: Donors skewed white British and female; clonal diversity was possibly underestimated.

The TCR originated in an adult in good health. This material consisted of peripheral blood, taken on day 0 of AZD1222 vaccination. The chain couples TRBV10-3 to TRBJ1-1; D gene uncertain. CDR3 sequence reads: CAIREDGNTEAFF. CDR3 nucleotide sequence: TGTGCCATCAGAGAGGACGGGAACACTGAAGCTTTCTTT.